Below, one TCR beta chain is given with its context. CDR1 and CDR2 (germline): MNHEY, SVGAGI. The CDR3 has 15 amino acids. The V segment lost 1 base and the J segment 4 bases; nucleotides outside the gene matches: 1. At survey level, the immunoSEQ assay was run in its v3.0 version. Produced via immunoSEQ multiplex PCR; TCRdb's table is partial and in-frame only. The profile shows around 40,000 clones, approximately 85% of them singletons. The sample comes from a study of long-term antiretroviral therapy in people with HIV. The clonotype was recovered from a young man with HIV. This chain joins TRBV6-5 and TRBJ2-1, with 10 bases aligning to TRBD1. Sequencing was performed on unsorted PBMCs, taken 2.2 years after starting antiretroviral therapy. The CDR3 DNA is TGTGCCAGCAGTTACTTGGGACAGGGGTACAATGAGCAGTTCTTC. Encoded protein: CASSYLGQGYNEQFF.